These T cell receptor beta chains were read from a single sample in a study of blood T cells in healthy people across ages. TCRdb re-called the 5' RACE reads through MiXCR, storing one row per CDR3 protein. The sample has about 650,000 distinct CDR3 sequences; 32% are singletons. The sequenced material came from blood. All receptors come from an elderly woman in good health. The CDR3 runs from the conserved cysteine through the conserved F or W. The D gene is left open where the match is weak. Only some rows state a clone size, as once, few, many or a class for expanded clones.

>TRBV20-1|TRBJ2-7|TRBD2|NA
TGCAGTGCTAGAGCGAATAGCGGGGTAGGGTACTACGAGCAGTACTTC
CSARANSGVGYYEQYF
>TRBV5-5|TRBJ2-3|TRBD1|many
TGTGCCAGCAGCTGGGACAGCTCAACAGATACGCAGTATTTT
CASSWDSSTDTQYF
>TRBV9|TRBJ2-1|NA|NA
TGTGCCAGCAGCGTAGTGGGGGCTGGGTTTCGTGAGCAGTTCTTC
CASSVVGAGFREQFF
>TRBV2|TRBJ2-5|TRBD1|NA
TGTGCCAGCAGTGAGGGAGACAGGGGGCGAGTTCGGGAGACCCAGTACTTC
CASSEGDRGRVRETQYF
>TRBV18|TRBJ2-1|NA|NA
TGTGCCAGCTCAGTCCGGGACCAAGAGACCCAGTTCTTC
CASSVRDQETQFF
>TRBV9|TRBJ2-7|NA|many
TGTGCCAGCAGCGGCCAAAGGGTGATTCACTACGAGCAGTACTTC
CASSGQRVIHYEQYF
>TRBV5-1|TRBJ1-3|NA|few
TGCGCCAGCAGCTTGGCTTTGGGAAACACCATATATTTT
CASSLALGNTIYF
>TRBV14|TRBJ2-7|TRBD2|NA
TGTGCCAGCAGCGGGACTAGCGGGAGGCTTCGCTACGAGCAGTACTTC
CASSGTSGRLRYEQYF
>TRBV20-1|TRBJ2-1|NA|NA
TGCAGTGCTAGAGGTGGACCCTACAATGAGCAGTTCTTC
CSARGGPYNEQFF
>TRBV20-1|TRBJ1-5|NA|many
TGCAGTGCCTCGATCAGGCAAACGGGCAATCAGCCCCAGCATTTT
CSASIRQTGNQPQHF
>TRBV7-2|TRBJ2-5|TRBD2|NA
TGTGCCAGCAGCCGTTCAGCGGGGGGTTCCCAAGAGACCCAGTACTTC
CASSRSAGGSQETQYF
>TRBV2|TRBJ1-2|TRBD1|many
TGTGCCAGCAGTGCCAGGGGGCCGGTGGGAGGCTACACCTTC
CASSARGPVGGYTF
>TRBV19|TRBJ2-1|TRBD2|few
TGTGCCAGTAATGGGATGGTGGCGGGGGGAGTGTCCTACAATGAGCAGTTCTTC
CASNGMVAGGVSYNEQFF
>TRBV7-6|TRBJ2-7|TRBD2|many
TGTGCCAGCAGCTTAGAGTACGGGGAGGGCGAGCAGTACTTC
CASSLEYGEGEQYF
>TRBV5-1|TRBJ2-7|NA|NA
TGCGCCAGCAGCTTGGGGCCCGAGTGGGGGAGCGGGTCCTACGAGCAGTACTTC
CASSLGPEWGSGSYEQYF
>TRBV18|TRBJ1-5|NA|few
TGTGCCAGCTCACCGGGGCGGTCAAGCAATCAGCCCCAGCATTTT
CASSPGRSSNQPQHF
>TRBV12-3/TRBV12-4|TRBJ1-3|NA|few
TGTGCCAGCAGTTTGGTCTCTAGCATCTCTGGAAACACCATATATTTT
CASSLVSSISGNTIYF